A single T cell receptor (beta chain) is shown here with its context. This sample was taken from a study of cytomegalovirus exposure and HLA in healthy donors. Primers for the PCR totalled 60 Vbeta and 13 Jbeta. The data were produced by immunoSEQ multiplex PCR, yet TCRdb's version contains in-frame clones alone and is incomplete. The sample yields 150,000 to 250,000 clones, of which the top ten take up approximately 0.74%. The trim removed 3 bases at V and 4 bases at J, leaving 9 bases unmatched. Germline CDR1 SGHNT, CDR2 YYREEE (reference sequence). CDR3 length: 15 amino acids. The sequence was obtained from a boy aged 5-17 years in good health and CMV-seronegative. The chain recombines TRBV5-4 with TRBJ1-1; TRBD1 matches 7 bases. Specimen: PBMCs. CDR3 in DNA: TGTGCCAGCAGCTCCATGACAGGGCGAAGCACTGAAGCTTTCTTT. Protein product: CASSSMTGRSTEAFF.